Presented here are 10 T cell receptor beta chains from one specimen sequenced in a study of blood T cell repertoires in COVID-19. Produced via immunoSEQ multiplex PCR; TCRdb's table is partial and in-frame only. The sample lists under 300,000 clones, more than 70% occurring once. Specimen: peripheral blood. These receptors all come from a woman between 40 and 50 years old who had recovered from COVID-19.

This rearrangement joins TRBV5-1 to TRBJ1-5, with 7 bases lining up with TRBD1. The CDR3 loop spans 14 amino acids. Per the germline V gene, CDR1 is SGHRS and CDR2 is YFSETQ. Germline trimming cut 4 bases from V and 6 bases from J; bases unmatched to any gene: 7. The CDR3 DNA is TGCGCCAGCAGCCCGAGACCAGGGGGTCAGCCCCAGCATTTT. Its translation: CASSPRPGGQPQHF.

The V and J genes are TRBV5-1 and TRBJ1-1, with TRBD1 matching over 7 bases. V was pared by 0 bases and J by 1 base, with 9 bases of the junction left unmatched. CDR1 and CDR2 from the germline V gene are SGHRS and YFSETQ. The CDR3 extends over 17 amino acids. CDR3 amino acids: CASSLGGGSGGNTEAFF. CDR3 coding DNA: TGCGCCAGCAGCTTGGGAGGTGGCTCAGGGGGGAACACTGAAGCTTTCTTT. The full variable domain, completed using reference TRBV5-1 and TRBJ1-1, is KAGVTQTPRYLIKTRGQQVTLSCSPISGHRSVSWYQQTPGQGLQFLFEYFSETQRNKGNFPGRFSGRQFSNSRSEMNVSTLELGDSALYLCASSLGGGSGGNTEAFFGQGTRLTVV.

This sequence joins TRBV9 and TRBJ2-7; 15 bases agree with TRBD2. Germline V gives CDR1 SGDLS, CDR2 YYNGEE. The V segment lost 3 bases and the J segment 6 bases; nucleotides outside the gene matches: 7. The CDR3 has 16 amino acids. In nucleotides, the CDR3 is TGTGCCAGCAGCGCCGGACTAGCGGGAGGGCCTAGCGAGCAGTACTTC. Its translation is CASSAGLAGGPSEQYF.

This clone was recorded once. The gene calls are TRBV13 and TRBJ1-2, with TRBD1 as a possible D gene (6 bases). Trimming cost V 2 bases and J 4 bases, with 14 bases left between them. Germline V gives CDR1 PRHDT, CDR2 FYEKMQ (reference sequence). This CDR3 is built from 15 residues. CDR3: CASSLWAGERYGYTF. Here the CDR3 DNA reads TGTGCCAGCAGCTTATGGGCAGGGGAACGCTATGGCTACACCTTC.

The chain is built from TRBV7-9 and TRBJ1-6; a weak D match, TRBD1 (6 bases). The germline CDR1 and CDR2 sequences are SEHNR and FQNEAQ (reference sequence). The ends were cut back, 10 bases at V and 9 bases at J, with 25 bases in the middle. The CDR3 is 16 amino acids. CDR3 bases: TGTGCCACCGGTCCGGGGTGGGGGCAGGGGCTTTCACCCCTCCACTTT. Translation gives CATGPGWGQGLSPLHF. The variable domain in full, with the rest retrieved from reference TRBV7-9 and TRBJ1-6, is DTGVSQNPRHKITKRGQNVTFRCDPISEHNRLYWYRQTLGQGPEFLTYFQNEAQLEKSRLLSDRFSAERPKGSFSTLEIQRTEQGDSAMYLCATGPGWGQGLSPLHFGNGTRLTVT.

This rearrangement joins TRBV20-1 to TRBJ2-2; no firm D call. The length of the CDR3 is 14 residues. The germline CDR1 and CDR2 sequences are DFQATT and SNEGSKA (reference sequence). The ends were cut back, 3 bases at V and 4 bases at J, with 12 bases in the middle. Written as DNA, the CDR3 is TGCAGTGCTAGTGACGGGTCGGGCACCGGGGAGCTGTTTTTT. Encoded protein: CSASDGSGTGELFF.

This rearrangement joins TRBV2 to TRBJ1-2; D not resolved. The germline V gene has CDR1 SNHLY and CDR2 FYNNEI. The CDR3 consists of 18 residues. With 0 bases removed from V and 1 base from J, the gap between germline ends came to 18 bases. The CDR3 nucleotides read TGTGCCAGCAGTGAAGCGCTTCAGTGGGCCAACCATAACTATGGCTACACCTTC. It codes for CASSEALQWANHNYGYTF.

This rearrangement joins TRBV5-4 to TRBJ2-1; 8 positions match TRBD2. Germline assignment: CDR1 SGHNT and CDR2 YYREEE (reference sequence). This CDR3 region has 17 residues. V shed 1 base and J 2 bases; nucleotides not matched to a gene: 8. CDR3 sequence: CASSLRLLSGTYNEQFF. Written as DNA, the CDR3 is TGTGCCAGCAGCTTGAGGTTACTTAGCGGGACCTACAATGAGCAGTTCTTC.

The gene calls are TRBV5-6 and TRBJ2-2; tentative D call: TRBD2 (6 bases). Germline assignment: CDR1 SGHDT and CDR2 YYEEEE. Trimming stripped 7 bases from V and 0 bases from J, with 10 bases between. CDR3 size: 14 residues. The DNA of the CDR3 is TGTGCCAGCGGGCTAGCGACGAACACCGGGGAGCTGTTTTTT. As protein: CASGLATNTGELFF.

The rearrangement uses TRBV5-8 and TRBJ2-5; 7 positions agree with TRBD2. This CDR3 is 14 amino acids long. Germline V gene data show CDR1 as SGHTS and CDR2 as YDEGEE. Germline trimming cut 6 bases from V and 2 bases from J; bases unmatched to any gene: 7. In nucleotides, the CDR3 is TGTGCCAGCACCCTCCGGGGGGTACAAGAGACCCAGTACTTC. This codes for CASTLRGVQETQYF.